There are a few counts of the clone carrying this T cell receptor (beta chain). The sample comes from a study of blood T cell repertoires in COVID-19. Generated by immunoSEQ multiplex PCR, the TCRdb table keeps only in-frame clones and is missing some. The sample has more than 120,000 clones, roughly nine tenths seen once. The source material was peripheral blood. The TCR comes from a human donor in a cohort sampled during active COVID-19.

The CDR3 DNA reads as TGTGCCAGCAGCGCCACACCAACGTACGAGCAGTACTTC. Translated, it gives CASSATPTYEQYF. The chain is built from TRBV9 and TRBJ2-7, with D hard to call. The V end was cut by 3 bases, the J end by 4 bases, with 11 bases between. Germline V CDR1 and CDR2: SGDLS, YYNGEE. The CDR3 has 13 residues.